This TCR beta chain is from a study of blood T cell repertoires in COVID-19. Background on the study: The United States, Italy and Spain were the sources of the acute and convalescent COVID-19 samples. Sources were T cells, B-cell-depleted T cells, or PBMCs; the material itself was cDNA or gDNA.

CDR3 length: 14 residues. From germline, CDR1 is KGHSH and CDR2 LQKENI. In the original workflow: It was from reference gene primer amplification that nucleated cell counts were estimated. The data were produced by immunoSEQ multiplex PCR, yet TCRdb's version contains in-frame clones alone and is incomplete. The V and J calls and clone size were taken over from that table, and D and trimming were inferred from the DNA. The data hold more than 65,000 clones, with approximately 85% observed a single time. As for this clone: At one boundary the junction diverges from the germline segment, which might be a read error.

This chain connects TRBV18 to TRBJ1-1, with TRBD1 matching over 10 bases. Sequencing was done on a sample of peripheral blood. This clonotype was sampled from a man aged 80 or over with acute or convalescent COVID-19. The CDR3 region is CASSPDRGNAEAFF. The CDR3 bases are TGTGCCAGCTCACCGGACAGGGGGAACGCTGAAGCTTTCTTT.